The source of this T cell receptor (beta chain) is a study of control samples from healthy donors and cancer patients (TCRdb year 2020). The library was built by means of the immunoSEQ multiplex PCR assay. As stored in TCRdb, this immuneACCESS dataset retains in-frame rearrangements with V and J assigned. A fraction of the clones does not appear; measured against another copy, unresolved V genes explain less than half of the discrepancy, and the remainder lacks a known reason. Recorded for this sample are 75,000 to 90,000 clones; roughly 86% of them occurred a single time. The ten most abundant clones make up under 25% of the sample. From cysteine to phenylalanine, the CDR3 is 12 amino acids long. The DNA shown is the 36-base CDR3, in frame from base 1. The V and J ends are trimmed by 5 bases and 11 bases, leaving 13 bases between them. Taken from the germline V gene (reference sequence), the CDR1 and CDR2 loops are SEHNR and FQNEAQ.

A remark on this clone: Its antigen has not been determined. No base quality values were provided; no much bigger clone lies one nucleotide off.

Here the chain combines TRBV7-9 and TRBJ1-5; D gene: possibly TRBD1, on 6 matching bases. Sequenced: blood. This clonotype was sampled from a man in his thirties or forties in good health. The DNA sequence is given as TGTGCCAGCAGCCCAGGAGGGGGGACCCAGCATTTT. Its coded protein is CASSPGGGTQHF.